A selection of T cell receptor beta chains follows, all from one sample in a study of CD8 T cells in ankylosing spondylitis. TCRdb reanalysed the 5' RACE reads using MiXCR and keeps one entry per CDR3 protein. The profile shows under 150,000 distinct CDR3 sequences, roughly 8% of them singletons. The sequenced sample was synovial fluid, either unsorted or a sorted T cell fraction (not recorded which). These receptors originate from a male donor with ankylosing spondylitis. The CDR3 runs from the conserved cysteine through the conserved F or W. The D gene is left open where the match is weak. Clone sizes are given selectively: once, few, many, or a class where the clone is expanded.

>TRBV20-1|NA|few|TRBJ1-5
CSARGGAAGDQPQHF
TGCAGTGCTAGAGGGGGGGCGGCAGGGGATCAGCCCCAGCATTTT
>TRBV27|NA|NA|TRBJ1-2
CASKSRSKDYGYTF
TGTGCCAGCAAGAGTCGTAGTAAGGACTATGGCTACACCTTC
>TRBV20-1|TRBD2|NA|TRBJ2-3
CSVGLAGGAQYF
TGCAGTGTTGGACTAGCGGGAGGAGCGCAGTATTTT
>TRBV7-2|NA|many|TRBJ2-3
CASSLARETDTQYF
TGTGCCAGCAGCCTCGCCAGGGAAACAGATACGCAGTATTTT
>TRBV3-1|TRBD2|few|TRBJ2-3
CASSQTSYTQYF
TGTGCCAGCAGCCAGACTAGCTATACGCAGTATTTT
>TRBV5-5|NA|many|TRBJ2-1
CASSLDGGELSYNEQFF
TGTGCCAGCAGCTTGGATGGGGGAGAGCTGTCCTACAATGAGCAGTTCTTC
>TRBV24-1|NA|NA|TRBJ2-4
CATSYRPGTGTKNAQYF
TGTGCCACCAGTTATCGTCCGGGAACAGGGACCAAAAACGCTCAGTACTTC
>TRBV28|NA|many|TRBJ1-2
CASSLSRGSGYTF
TGTGCCAGCAGTTTGTCGCGAGGGTCTGGCTACACCTTC
>TRBV7-2|NA|many|TRBJ1-1
CASSPRADTEAFF
TGTGCCAGCAGCCCCAGAGCCGACACTGAAGCTTTCTTT
>TRBV24-1|TRBD1|NA|TRBJ2-1
CATSAGQGLFDEQFF
TGTGCCACCAGTGCGGGACAGGGCCTTTTTGATGAGCAGTTCTTC
>TRBV19|NA|few|TRBJ1-5
CASSSERGRNQPQHF
TGTGCCAGTAGTTCAGAACGGGGCCGCAATCAGCCCCAGCATTTT
>TRBV5-5|NA|NA|TRBJ1-3
CAISPGPLSGNTIYF
TGTGCCATCAGCCCGGGGCCCCTCTCTGGAAACACCATATATTTT
>TRBV7-9|TRBD1|many|TRBJ1-3
CASSLRGQSSGNTIYF
TGTGCCAGCAGCTTACGGGGACAGAGCTCTGGAAACACCATATATTTT
>TRBV6-2/TRBV6-3|TRBD2|many|TRBJ2-3
CASSSTKLFAGTSGGAQGDTQYF
TGTGCCAGCAGTTCCACTAAACTTTTCGCCGGGACTAGCGGGGGGGCTCAGGGAGATACGCAGTATTTT